This T cell receptor beta chain emerged from a study of blood T cell repertoires in COVID-19. In the study overall: PBMCs, B-cell-depleted T cells, or T cells provided the cDNA or gDNA that made up the material.

Sequencing was performed with immunoSEQ multiplex PCR; in TCRdb, only in-frame clones are kept and a portion is missing. The table has 110,000 to 150,000 clones, 80% to 90% seen once. CDR3 length: 15 amino acids. J is TRBJ2-7 and V is TRBV21-1; the table's D call TRBD1 went unverified against the DNA. TRBV21-1 is termed a pseudogene. This TCR derives from a woman between 45 and 65 years old with acute or convalescent COVID-19. The sample consisted of peripheral blood. CDR3 DNA sequence: TGTGCCAGCAGCAGGGGTTTAGGGGAATCCTACGAGCAGTACTTC. Translation gives CASSRGLGESYEQYF.